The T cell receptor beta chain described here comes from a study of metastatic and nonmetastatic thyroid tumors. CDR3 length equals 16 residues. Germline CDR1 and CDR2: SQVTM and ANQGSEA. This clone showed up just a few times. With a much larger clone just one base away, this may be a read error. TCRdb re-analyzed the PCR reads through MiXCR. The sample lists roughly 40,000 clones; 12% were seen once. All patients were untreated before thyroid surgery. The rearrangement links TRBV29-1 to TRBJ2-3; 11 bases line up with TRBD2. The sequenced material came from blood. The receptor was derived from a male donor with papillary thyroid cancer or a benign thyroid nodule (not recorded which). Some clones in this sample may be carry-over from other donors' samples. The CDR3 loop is CSVARTSGSVADTRYF. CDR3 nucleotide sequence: TGCAGCGTTGCCCGAACTAGCGGGAGCGTCGCAGATACGCGGTATTTT.